This TCR beta chain was recovered during a study of graft-versus-host responses after intestinal transplantation. Note on this clone: No antigen is known for it.

Repertoires were generated with immunoSEQ multiplex PCR, while TCRdb's copy carries only in-frame clones and drops some. Here the sample spans about 38,000 clones, roughly 94% being singletons. The clonotype was recovered from a human donor who was the organ donor for an intestinal transplant. The specimen comprised unstimulated CD4+ T cells sorted from spleen or lymph node cells, sampled before transplant.

The CDR3 spells CASSQRTSVSYNEQFF. The CDR3 DNA follows: TGCGCCAGCAGCCAAAGGACTAGCGTTTCCTACAATGAGCAGTTCTTC. The chain is built from TRBV4-3 and TRBJ2-1; 9 nucleotides line up with TRBD2. This CDR3 contains 16 residues. CDR1 is LGHNA, CDR2 YSLEER, per germline. V was pared by 2 bases and J by 1 base, with 3 bases of the junction left unmatched.